One and the same sample provided the 16 T cell receptor beta chains below, sequenced in a study of technical replicates of blood from a few donors. Measured with immunoSEQ multiplex PCR; TCRdb has only the in-frame clones, and not every one. The sample shows tens of thousands of clones, around nine tenths of them seen only once. Sequencing was done on a sample of T cells isolated from PBMCs. These receptors all stem from a human donor in good health.

This chain uses TRBV18 with TRBJ1-1, with D uncertain. V was clipped by 4 bases and J by 3 bases, with 6 bases between them. Germline V CDR1 and CDR2: KGHSH, LQKENI. The CDR3 has 12 residues. The DNA of the CDR3 is TGTGCCAGCTCACTTGGAGACACTGAAGCTTTCTTT. This translates into CASSLGDTEAFF. The complete variable domain, with remaining parts taken from reference TRBV18 and TRBJ1-1, reads NAGVMQNPRHLVRRRGQEARLRCSPMKGHSHVYWYRQLPEEGLKFMVYLQKENIIDESGMPKERFSAEFPKEGPSILRIQQVVRGDSAAYFCASSLGDTEAFFGQGTRLTVV.

The genes are TRBV14 and TRBJ2-7; no clear D. Germline V lookup: CDR1 SGHDN, CDR2 FVKESK. Trimming cost V 2 bases and J 1 base, with 6 bases left between them. The CDR3 contains 13 residues. The CDR3, as DNA: TGTGCCAGCAGCCAATACACATCCTACGAGCAGTACTTC. It yields the protein CASSQYTSYEQYF.

The rearrangement uses TRBV12-5 and TRBJ2-5; 7 positions match TRBD1. CDR1 and CDR2 (germline): LGHNT, FRNRAP. The CDR3 covers 13 residues. With V trimmed by 1 base and J by 12 bases, 8 bases remained unmatched. CDR3 in DNA: TGTGCTAGTGGTTTGGAATTAGGACAGGCGGAGTACTTC. Translated, it gives CASGLELGQAEYF. Supplemented by reference TRBV12-5 and TRBJ2-5, the full variable domain reads DARVTQTPRHKVTEMGQEVTMRCQPILGHNTVFWYRQTMMQGLELLAYFRNRAPLDDSGMPKDRFSAEMPDATLATLKIQPSEPRDSAVYFCASGLELGQAEYFGPGTRLLVL.

The genes are TRBV11-2 and TRBJ1-6; 9 bases are shared with TRBD1. Per germline, CDR1 SGHAT and CDR2 FQNNGV. V was clipped by 6 bases and J by 10 bases; unmatched bases: 7. The CDR3 sequence is 14 residues long. In DNA, the CDR3 is TGTGCCAGCAGAGGACAGGGGAAGGGGTCACCCCTCCACTTT. Translation gives CASRGQGKGSPLHF.

The V call is TRBV9, the J call TRBJ1-1; no firm D call. The V gene's germline CDR1 is SGDLS and CDR2 YYNGEE. Trimming cost V 3 bases and J 1 base, with 10 bases left between them. The CDR3 has 14 residues. CDR3 amino acids: CASSGHAWNTEAFF. Written as DNA, the CDR3 is TGTGCCAGCAGCGGACATGCATGGAACACTGAAGCTTTCTTT.

This chain uses TRBV29-1 with TRBJ2-7; D not certain. CDR1 SQVTM and CDR2 ANQGSEA come from the germline V gene. The CDR3 runs to 12 residues. The V end was cut by 7 bases, the J end by 5 bases, with 15 bases between. The CDR3 loop is CSGEDTRHEQYF. For the CDR3, the DNA is TGCAGCGGGGAAGACACGCGCCACGAGCAGTACTTC.

This sequence joins TRBV29-1 and TRBJ1-3; unclear D gene. The V and J ends lost 7 bases and 2 bases respectively, with 9 bases between them. This CDR3 is 12 amino acids long. Germline CDR1 is SQVTM and CDR2 is ANQGSEA. The CDR3 loop is CSASVAGNTIYF. The CDR3 DNA sequence: TGCAGCGCCTCGGTGGCTGGAAACACCATATATTTT. Together with reference TRBV29-1 and TRBJ1-3, the CDR3 gives the full variable domain: SAVISQKPSRDICQRGTSLTIQCQVDSQVTMMFWYRQQPGQSLTLIATANQGSEATYESGFVIDKFPISRPNLTFSTLTVSNMSPEDSSIYLCSASVAGNTIYFGEGSWLTVV.

The sample holds one count of this clone. V usage is TRBV7-6 and J usage is TRBJ2-7; 11 bases match TRBD1. Germline trimming cut 1 base from V and 1 base from J; bases unmatched to any gene: 0. From germline, CDR1 is SGHVS and CDR2 FNYEAQ. CDR3 length equals 15 residues. The CDR3 region has the DNA TGTGCCAGCAGCTTAGGGGACAGGGGGTCCTACGAGCAGTACTTC. Amino acid sequence: CASSLGDRGSYEQYF.

Remarks on this clone: Other nucleotide sequences in the sample specify the same CDR3. V is TRBV6-5 and J is TRBJ1-2; 7 bases fit TRBD1. Germline V CDR1 and CDR2: MNHEY, SVGAGI. This CDR3 contains 13 residues. The ends lost 5 bases at V and 4 bases at J; junction bases unmatched: 4. CDR3 DNA: TGTGCCAGCAGTCCTCGGACAGGCTATGGCTACACCTTC. This sequence encodes CASSPRTGYGYTF.

The chain has TRBV11-3 and TRBJ2-3; D gene ambiguous. Trimming removed 4 bases at V and 2 bases at J, with 4 bases between. From germline, CDR1 is SGHNT and CDR2 YENEEA. This CDR3 is built from 12 residues. CDR3 sequence reads: CASSSHTDTQYF. CDR3 sequence (DNA): TGTGCCAGCAGCTCCCACACAGATACGCAGTATTTT.

Only a few counts were recorded for this clone. This chain connects TRBV29-1 to TRBJ1-1; TRBD1 agrees at 7 bases. The V gene's germline CDR1 is SQVTM and CDR2 ANQGSEA. The V gene end was trimmed by 0 bases and the J gene end by 6 bases; junction bases not matched to a gene: 10. There are 15 residues in the CDR3. In DNA, the CDR3 is TGCAGCGTTGAAGATAGACAGGGCACTTTTCCTGAAGCTTTCTTT. This codes for CSVEDRQGTFPEAFF.

CDR3 sequence: CAWSPGREADTQYF. The CDR3 bases are TGTGCCTGGAGCCCCGGTCGCGAAGCAGATACGCAGTATTTT. The chain couples TRBV30 to TRBJ2-3; no clear D. Trimming cost V 3 bases and J 4 bases, with 14 bases left between them. The CDR3 is 14 amino acids. In germline, CDR1 is GTSNPN, CDR2 SVGIG (reference sequence).

This clone was detected a few times. V gene TRBV28 combines with J gene TRBJ1-1; tentative D call: TRBD1 (5 bases). The germline V and J ends were trimmed by 10 bases and 1 base, with 10 bases remaining between them. This CDR3 is 12 amino acids long. Germline V gene sequence: CDR1 MDHEN, CDR2 SYDVKM. This CDR3 reads CAIQDRNTEAFF. In DNA, the CDR3 is TGTGCCATCCAAGACAGGAACACTGAAGCTTTCTTT.

This clone appeared a few times. The CDR3 nucleotides read TGTGCCAGCAGTGAAGAGTGGAGATACACTGAAGCTTTCTTT. Translation: CASSEEWRYTEAFF. The chain has TRBV6-1 and TRBJ1-1; D gene ambiguous. This CDR3 is 14 amino acids long. Trimming took 1 base from V and 3 from J, leaving 9 bases between them. Germline assignment: CDR1 MNHNS and CDR2 SASEGT.

The V call is TRBV30, the J call TRBJ2-1; D perhaps matches TRBD2 (6 bases). Germline CDR1 reads GTSNPN; CDR2 reads SVGIG (reference sequence). Trimming cost V 0 bases and J 4 bases, with 13 bases left between them. This CDR3 region has 15 residues. The CDR3 bases are TGTGCCTGGAGTGTACGTGCGGGGAGGTACAATGAGCAGTTCTTC. Residues: CAWSVRAGRYNEQFF.

The V and J genes are TRBV19 and TRBJ2-1; 7 bases are shared with TRBD2. The length of the CDR3 is 15 residues. The V segment lost 6 bases and the J segment 6 bases; nucleotides outside the gene matches: 11. Germline V gives CDR1 LNHDA, CDR2 SQIVND (reference sequence). CDR3 sequence: CASRGGPDSPNEQFF. The CDR3 DNA reads as TGTGCCAGTAGGGGAGGGCCCGATTCCCCCAATGAGCAGTTCTTC.